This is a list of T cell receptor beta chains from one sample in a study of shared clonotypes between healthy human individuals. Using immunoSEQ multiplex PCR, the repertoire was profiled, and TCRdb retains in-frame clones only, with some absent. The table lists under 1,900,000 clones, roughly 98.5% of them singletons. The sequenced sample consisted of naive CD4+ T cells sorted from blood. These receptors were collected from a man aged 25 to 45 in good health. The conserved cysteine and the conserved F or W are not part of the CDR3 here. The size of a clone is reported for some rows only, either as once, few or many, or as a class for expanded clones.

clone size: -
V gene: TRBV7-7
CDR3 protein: ASSPGQGPYEQY

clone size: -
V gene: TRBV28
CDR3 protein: ASSLSEGEQY

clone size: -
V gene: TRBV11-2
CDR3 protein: ASSLVGGGEQF

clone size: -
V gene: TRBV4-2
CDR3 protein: ASSQVVPDTTTYNEQF

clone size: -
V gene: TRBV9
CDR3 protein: ASSVGGDSNQPQH

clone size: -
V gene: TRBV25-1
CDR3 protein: ASSNYNENTEAF

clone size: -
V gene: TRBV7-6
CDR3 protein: ASSPTLAGDEQY

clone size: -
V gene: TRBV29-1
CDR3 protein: SVGVRENTEAF

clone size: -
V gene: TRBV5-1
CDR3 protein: ASSLVQGTGTLATNEKLF

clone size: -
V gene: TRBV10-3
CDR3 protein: AISESADTQY

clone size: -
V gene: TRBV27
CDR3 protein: ASSFNEQF

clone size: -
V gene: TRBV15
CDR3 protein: ATSRAIGREGNEQF

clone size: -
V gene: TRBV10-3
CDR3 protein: AIKDGRGGDGTEAF

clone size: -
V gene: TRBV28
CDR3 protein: ASSLGGSPHQPQH

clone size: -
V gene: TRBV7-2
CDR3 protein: ASSLGTSGRSVSYEQY

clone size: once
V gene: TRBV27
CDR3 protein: ASSLTPWNLGTGHVTPTDTQY

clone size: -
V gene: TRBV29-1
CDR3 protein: SGRETGELF

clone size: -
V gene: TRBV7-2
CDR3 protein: ASSVVANQPQH

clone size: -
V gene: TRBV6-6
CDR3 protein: ASSPTGNTEAF

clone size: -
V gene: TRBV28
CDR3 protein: ASSSSGYTGELF

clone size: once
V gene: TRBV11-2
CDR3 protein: ASSPRGLGTLDYNEQF

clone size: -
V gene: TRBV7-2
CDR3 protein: ASSPGQGTDTQY

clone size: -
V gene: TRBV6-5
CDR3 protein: ASSPTAGLVHEQY

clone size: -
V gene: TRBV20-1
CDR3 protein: SARDRGGYT

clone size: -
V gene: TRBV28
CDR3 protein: ASRDRGRGANVLT

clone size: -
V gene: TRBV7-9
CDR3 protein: ASSRDSRSYEQY

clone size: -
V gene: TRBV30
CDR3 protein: AWSVGGPQY

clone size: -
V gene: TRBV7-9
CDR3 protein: ASSYRGNTDTQY

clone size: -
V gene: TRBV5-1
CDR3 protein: ASSLGQDDIRGYT

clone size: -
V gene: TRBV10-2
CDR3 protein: ASSESWASGTDTQY

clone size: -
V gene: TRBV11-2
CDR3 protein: ASSLSLGRTAAF

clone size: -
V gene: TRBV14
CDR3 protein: ASSHRALSYEQY

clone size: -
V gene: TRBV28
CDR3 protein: ASSLVGRGVETNEKLF

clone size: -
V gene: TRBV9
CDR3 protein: ASSALDSILGETQY

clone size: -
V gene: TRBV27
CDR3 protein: ASSSMTNEKLF

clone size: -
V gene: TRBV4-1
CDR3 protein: ASSHPWNDGTGELF

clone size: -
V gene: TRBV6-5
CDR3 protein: ASSYAGAPSYEQY

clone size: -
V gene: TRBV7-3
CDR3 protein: ASSFRAGDNEQF

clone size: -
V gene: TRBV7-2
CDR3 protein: ASSLGQGPYNEQF